The 13 T cell receptor beta chains listed next were all sequenced from one sample in a study of shared clonotypes between healthy human individuals. Profiled with immunoSEQ multiplex PCR; TCRdb holds only in-frame clones, not every one. The sample yields some 1,100,000 clones, 70% to 80% seen once. The sample comprised memory CD4+ T cells from PBMCs. As for subset: CD45RA-negative fraction. The receptors derive from a man in his late teens or twenties in good health. Some clones in this sample may be carry-over from other donors' samples.

This clone turned up a few times. The chain uses TRBV19 and TRBJ1-5; D remains unclear. CDR1 and CDR2 (germline): LNHDA, SQIVND (reference sequence). The CDR3 runs to 13 residues. Trimming stripped 6 bases from V and 6 bases from J, with 12 bases between. The DNA for the CDR3 is TGTGCCAGTAGCGTACAGAACCCTCAGCCCCAGCATTTT. It encodes CASSVQNPQPQHF. The entire variable domain, with the rest obtained from reference TRBV19 and TRBJ1-5, is as follows: DGGITQSPKYLFRKEGQNVTLSCEQNLNHDAMYWYRQDPGQGLRLIYYSQIVNDFQKGDIAEGYSVSREKKESFPLTVTSAQKNPTAFYLCASSVQNPQPQHFGDGTRLSIL.

The genes are TRBV6-5 and TRBJ2-5; D unclear. Gene TRBJ2-7 matches the end of the DNA better, so the J call may be wrong. Per the germline V gene, CDR1 is MNHEY and CDR2 is SVGAGI. CDR3 length equals 11 residues. As DNA, the CDR3 is TGTGCCAGCCCCTCGAGAGACGAGCAGTACTTC. Translated, it gives CASPSRDEQYF.

The CDR3 DNA reads TGTGCCAGCATGGGGCTCTACGAGCAGTACTTC. As protein: CASMGLYEQYF. J is TRBJ2-7 and V is TRBV28, with D possibly matching TRBD1 (5 bases). Looked up from germline, CDR1 is MDHEN and CDR2 is SYDVKM. V lost 7 bases, J lost 3 bases, and 7 bases lay in between. There are 11 residues in the CDR3.

The chain has TRBV5-5 and TRBJ2-5; D may match TRBD1 or TRBD2 (5 bases each). The CDR3 contains 16 residues. The germline V gene has CDR1 SGHKS and CDR2 YYEKEE (reference sequence). Trimming shortened V by 3 bases and J by 2 bases, and 17 bases separated the two germline ends. The CDR3 loop reads CASSWDPRDGQETQYF. CDR3 nucleotide sequence: TGTGCCAGCAGCTGGGACCCAAGGGACGGACAAGAGACCCAGTACTTC.

The chain is built from TRBV5-1 and TRBJ2-3, with 7 nucleotides matching TRBD2. The germline gives CDR1 SGHRS, CDR2 YFSETQ. V lost 0 bases to trimming and J lost 2 bases; unmatched junction nucleotides: 9. The CDR3 consists of 17 residues. CDR3 region: CASSLGTGGLSTDTQYF. CDR3 DNA: TGCGCCAGCAGCTTGGGCACGGGGGGTCTCTCCACAGATACGCAGTATTTT.

The V gene is TRBV18, the J gene TRBJ2-1; D unclear. The germline CDR1 and CDR2 sequences are KGHSH and LQKENI. V gave up 0 bases and J gave up 7 bases, with 13 bases separating them. The CDR3 has 15 residues. CDR3 DNA: TGTGCCAGCTCACCACCGATCCAGGCCAGGAATGAGCAGTTCTTC. Amino acids: CASSPPIQARNEQFF. The full variable domain, in which reference TRBV18 and TRBJ2-1 provide the parts outside the CDR3, is NAGVMQNPRHLVRRRGQEARLRCSPMKGHSHVYWYRQLPEEGLKFMVYLQKENIIDESGMPKERFSAEFPKEGPSILRIQQVVRGDSAAYFCASSPPIQARNEQFFGPGTRLTVL.

The V call is TRBV11-3, the J call TRBJ2-5; 8 bases align to TRBD1. Looked up from germline, CDR1 is SGHNT and CDR2 is YENEEA. With 5 bases clipped from V and 5 bases from J, the junction kept 10 bases outside the gene matches. The CDR3 extends over 15 amino acids. The CDR3 reads CASSPSRTGYETQYF. The CDR3 bases are TGTGCCAGCAGCCCCTCCCGGACAGGGTATGAGACCCAGTACTTC. Drawing the rest from reference TRBV11-3 and TRBJ2-5, the complete variable domain is EAGVVQSPRYKIIEKKQPVAFWCNPISGHNTLYWYLQNLGQGPELLIRYENEEAVDDSQLPKDRFSAERLKGVDSTLKIQPAELGDSAVYLCASSPSRTGYETQYFGPGTRLLVL.

This clone was seen a few times. V gene TRBV5-1 combines with J gene TRBJ2-2; D gene ambiguous. The V and J ends lost 0 bases and 5 bases respectively, with 14 bases between them. CDR3 length: 16 amino acids. CDR1 and CDR2 from the germline V gene are SGHRS and YFSETQ. The CDR3 DNA sequence: TGCGCCAGCAGCTTGGCTGCGTCGGGCTCAACCGGGGAGCTGTTTTTT. This translates into CASSLAASGSTGELFF.

This clone was recorded a few times. The chain recombines TRBV14 with TRBJ2-1; TRBD2 might be the D (5 bases). This CDR3 comprises 13 residues. Trimming pared 4 bases from V and 3 bases from J, leaving 7 bases between. Germline V gives CDR1 SGHDN, CDR2 FVKESK. CDR3 in amino acids: CASSPGSYNEQFF. Here the CDR3 DNA reads TGTGCCAGCAGCCCGGGGAGCTACAATGAGCAGTTCTTC.

V usage is TRBV9 and J usage is TRBJ1-2, with a weak D call TRBD1 (5 bases). Germline CDR1 reads SGDLS; CDR2 reads YYNGEE. The CDR3 consists of 17 residues. The ends were cut back, 1 base at V and 4 bases at J, with 20 bases in the middle. The CDR3 region has the DNA TGTGCCAGCAGCGTAATCGGTTCGCCAAGGGACGGCTATGGCTACACCTTC. It codes for CASSVIGSPRDGYGYTF.

The J gene is TRBJ1-5, the V gene TRBV4-2, with TRBD1 matching over 8 bases. J lost 0 bases, V lost 4 bases, and 8 bases had no gene match. CDR1 LGHNA and CDR2 YNFKEQ come from the germline V gene. This CDR3 has 17 residues. CDR3 sequence (DNA): TGTGCCAGCAGCCCCTGGACAGGGATGGGTAGCAATCAGCCCCAGCATTTT. This sequence encodes CASSPWTGMGSNQPQHF.

The chain carries TRBV28 and TRBJ1-3; possible D gene TRBD1, 5 bases. This CDR3 has 17 residues. Between the trimmed V and J ends, which lost 2 bases and 3 bases, there was a span of 17 bases. The V gene's germline CDR1 is MDHEN and CDR2 SYDVKM. In DNA form, the CDR3 reads TGTGCCAGCAGTTTAATTCCCGGGAGGGGAGGTGGAAACACCATATATTTT. Translation gives CASSLIPGRGGGNTIYF.

The CDR3 coding sequence is TGTGCCAGCAGCGTACAGGGTAATCAGCCCCAGCATTTT. It yields the protein CASSVQGNQPQHF. This sequence joins TRBV5-4 and TRBJ1-5; maybe TRBD1 (6 bases). V lost 4 bases and J lost 4, with 9 bases in between. Germline V gene sequence: CDR1 SGHNT, CDR2 YYREEE (reference sequence). This CDR3 contains 13 residues.